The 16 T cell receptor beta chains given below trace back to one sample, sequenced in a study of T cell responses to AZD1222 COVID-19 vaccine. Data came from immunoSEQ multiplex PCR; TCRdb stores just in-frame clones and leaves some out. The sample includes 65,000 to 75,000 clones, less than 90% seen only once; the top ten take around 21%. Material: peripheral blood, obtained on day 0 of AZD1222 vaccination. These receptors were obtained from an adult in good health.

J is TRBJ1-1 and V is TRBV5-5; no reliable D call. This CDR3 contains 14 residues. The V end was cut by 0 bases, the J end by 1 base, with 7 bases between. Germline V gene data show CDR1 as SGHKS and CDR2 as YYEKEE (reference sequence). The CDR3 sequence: CASSLGPPNTEAFF. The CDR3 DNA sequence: TGTGCCAGCAGCTTGGGTCCGCCGAACACTGAAGCTTTCTTT.

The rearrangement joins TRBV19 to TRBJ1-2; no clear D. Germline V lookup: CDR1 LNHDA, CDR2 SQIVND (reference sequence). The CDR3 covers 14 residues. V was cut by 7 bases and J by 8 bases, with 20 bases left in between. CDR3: CASNIALWERGYTF. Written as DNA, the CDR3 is TGTGCCAGTAATATTGCCCTGTGGGAGCGGGGCTACACCTTC.

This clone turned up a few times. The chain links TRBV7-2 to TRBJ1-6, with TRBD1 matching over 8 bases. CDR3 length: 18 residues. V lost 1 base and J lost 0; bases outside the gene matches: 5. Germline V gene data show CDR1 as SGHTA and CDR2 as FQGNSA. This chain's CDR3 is CASSLVGQGASYNSPLHF. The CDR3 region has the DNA TGTGCCAGCAGCTTAGTGGGGCAGGGGGCCTCCTATAATTCACCCCTCCACTTT.

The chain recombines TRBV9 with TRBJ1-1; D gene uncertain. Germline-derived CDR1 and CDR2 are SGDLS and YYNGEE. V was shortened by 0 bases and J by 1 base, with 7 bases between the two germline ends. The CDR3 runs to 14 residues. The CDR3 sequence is CASSVDGENTEAFF. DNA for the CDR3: TGTGCCAGCAGCGTAGATGGGGAGAACACTGAAGCTTTCTTT.

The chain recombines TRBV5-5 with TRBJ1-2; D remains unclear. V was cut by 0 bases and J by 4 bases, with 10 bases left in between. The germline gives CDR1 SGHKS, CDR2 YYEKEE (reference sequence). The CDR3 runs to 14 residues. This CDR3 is CASSLGGQGYGYTF. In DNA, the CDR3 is TGTGCCAGCAGCTTGGGTGGGCAAGGCTATGGCTACACCTTC.

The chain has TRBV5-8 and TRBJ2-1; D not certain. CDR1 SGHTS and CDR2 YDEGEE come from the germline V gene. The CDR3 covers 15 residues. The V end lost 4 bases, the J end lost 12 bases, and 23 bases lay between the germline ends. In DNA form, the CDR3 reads TGTGCCAGCAGCCCAAGGAAAAGGACCTCCCTGGGGCAGTTCTTC. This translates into CASSPRKRTSLGQFF. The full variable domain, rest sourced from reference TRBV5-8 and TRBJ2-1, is EAGVTQSPTHLIKTRGQQATLRCSPISGHTSVYWYQQALGLGLQFLLWYDEGEERNRGNFPPRFSGRQFPNYSSELNVNALELEDSALYLCASSPRKRTSLGQFFGPGTRLTVL.

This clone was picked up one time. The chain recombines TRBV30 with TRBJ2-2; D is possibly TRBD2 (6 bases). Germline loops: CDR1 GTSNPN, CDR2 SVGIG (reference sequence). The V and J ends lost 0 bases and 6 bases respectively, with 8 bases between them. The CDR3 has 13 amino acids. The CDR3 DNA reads TGTGCCTGGAGTGTAGGAGGGGCCGGGGAGCTGTTTTTT. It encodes CAWSVGGAGELFF.

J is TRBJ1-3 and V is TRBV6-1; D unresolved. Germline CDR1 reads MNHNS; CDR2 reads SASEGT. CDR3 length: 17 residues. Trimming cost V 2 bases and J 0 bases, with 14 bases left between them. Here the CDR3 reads CASSEFPAKSSGNTIYF. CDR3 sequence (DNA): TGTGCCAGCAGTGAATTTCCGGCGAAAAGCTCTGGAAACACCATATATTTT.

CDR3 in amino acids: CASSPRRGEGTDTQYF. CDR3 coding DNA: TGTGCCAGCAGTCCTAGGCGGGGCGAGGGCACAGATACGCAGTATTTT. This chain connects TRBV28 to TRBJ2-3; D is perhaps TRBD2 (6 bases). The length of the CDR3 is 16 residues. Germline CDR1 MDHEN, CDR2 SYDVKM. V lost 5 bases, J lost 1 base, and 16 bases lay in between.

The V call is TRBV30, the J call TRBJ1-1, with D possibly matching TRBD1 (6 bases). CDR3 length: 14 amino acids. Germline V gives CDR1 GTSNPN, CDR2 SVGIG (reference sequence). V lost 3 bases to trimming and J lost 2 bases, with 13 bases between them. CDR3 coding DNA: TGTGCCTGGAGACTTCGGGGGCGTAACACTGAAGCTTTCTTT. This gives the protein CAWRLRGRNTEAFF.

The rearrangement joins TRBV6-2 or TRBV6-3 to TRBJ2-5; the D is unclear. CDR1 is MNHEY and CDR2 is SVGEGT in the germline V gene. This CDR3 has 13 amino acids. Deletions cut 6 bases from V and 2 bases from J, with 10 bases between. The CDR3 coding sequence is TGTGCCAGCAGCGACACGCCTCAAGAGACCCAGTACTTC. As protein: CASSDTPQETQYF.

The CDR3 DNA sequence: TGTGCCACCAGTGATTTGTCAGATACGCAGTATTTT. Its translation is CATSDLSDTQYF. The genes are TRBV24-1 and TRBJ2-3; no clear D. V gave up 0 bases and J gave up 4 bases, with 1 base separating them. The germline V gene encodes CDR1 KGHDR and CDR2 SFDVKD. CDR3 length: 12 residues.

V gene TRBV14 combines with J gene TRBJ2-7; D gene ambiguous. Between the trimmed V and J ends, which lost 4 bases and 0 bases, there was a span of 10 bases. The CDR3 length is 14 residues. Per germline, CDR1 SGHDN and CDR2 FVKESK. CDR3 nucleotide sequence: TGTGCCAGCAGCCTGCATCAGAGCTCCTACGAGCAGTACTTC. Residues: CASSLHQSSYEQYF.

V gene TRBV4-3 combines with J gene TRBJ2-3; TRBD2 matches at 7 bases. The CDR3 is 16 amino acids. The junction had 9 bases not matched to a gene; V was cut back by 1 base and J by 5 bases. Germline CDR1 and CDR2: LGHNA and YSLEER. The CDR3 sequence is CASSQGLARSGDTQYF. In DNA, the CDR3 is TGCGCCAGCAGCCAAGGACTAGCCCGGTCCGGAGATACGCAGTATTTT.

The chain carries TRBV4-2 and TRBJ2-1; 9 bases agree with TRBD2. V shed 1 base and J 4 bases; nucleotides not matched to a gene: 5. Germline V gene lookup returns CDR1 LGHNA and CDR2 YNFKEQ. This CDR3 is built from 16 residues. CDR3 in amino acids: CASSQVTSGFYNEQFF. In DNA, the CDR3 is TGTGCCAGCAGCCAAGTCACTAGCGGGTTTTACAATGAGCAGTTCTTC.

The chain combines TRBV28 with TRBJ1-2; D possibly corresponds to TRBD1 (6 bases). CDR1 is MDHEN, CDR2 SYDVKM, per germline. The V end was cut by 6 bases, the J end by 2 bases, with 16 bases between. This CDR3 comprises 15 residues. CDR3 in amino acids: CASSQAGVNNYGYTF. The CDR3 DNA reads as TGTGCCAGCAGCCAGGCAGGGGTCAACAACTATGGCTACACCTTC.